The clone carrying this T cell receptor beta chain came up many times. What it recognizes is unknown. TCRdb analysed the reads with MiXCR anew, one entry per CDR3 protein. Of a few hundred thousand distinct CDR3 sequences listed, approximately 14% were seen once; the top ten hold 8.8%. The V end was cut by 4 bases, the J end by 5 bases, with 14 bases between. Germline CDR1 and CDR2: LNHDA and SQIVND (reference sequence). The CDR3 has 15 residues. These data belong to a study of T cell repertoires in cytomegalovirus infection. General study results and limits: Using cumulative public TCR beta family frequency, the authors identified those who carried CMV together with the relevant HLA.

The V call is TRBV19, the J call TRBJ2-2; D might be TRBD1 or TRBD2, each matching 5 bases. The sample was PBMCs. The receptor comes from a human donor in good health (CMV status not recorded). Some clones in this sample may be carry-over from other donors' samples. The CDR3: CASSTGTWGTGELFF. CDR3 DNA: TGTGCCAGTAGTACCGGGACCTGGGGGACCGGGGAGCTGTTTTTT.